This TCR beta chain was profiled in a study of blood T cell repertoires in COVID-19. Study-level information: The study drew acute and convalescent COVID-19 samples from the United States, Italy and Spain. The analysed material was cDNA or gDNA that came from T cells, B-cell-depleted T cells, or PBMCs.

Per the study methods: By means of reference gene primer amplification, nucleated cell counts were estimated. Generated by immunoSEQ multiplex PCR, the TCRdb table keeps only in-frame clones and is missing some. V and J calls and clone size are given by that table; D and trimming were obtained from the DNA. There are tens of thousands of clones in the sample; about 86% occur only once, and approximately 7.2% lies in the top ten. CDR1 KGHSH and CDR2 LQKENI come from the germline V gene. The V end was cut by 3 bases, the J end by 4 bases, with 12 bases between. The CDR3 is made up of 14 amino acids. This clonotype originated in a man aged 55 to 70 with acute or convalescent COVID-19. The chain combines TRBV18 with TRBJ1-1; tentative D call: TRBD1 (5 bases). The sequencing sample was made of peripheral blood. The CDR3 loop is CASSPQGGGTEAFF. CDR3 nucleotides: TGTGCCAGCTCACCCCAGGGTGGTGGCACTGAAGCTTTCTTT.